These T cell receptor beta chains were read from a single sample in a study of T-cell memory formation after mild COVID-19. TCRdb used MiXCR to reprocess the 5' RACE reads, holding one entry per CDR3 protein. The sample has about 500,000 distinct CDR3 sequences, about a fifth seen once. The sequencing sample was made of PBMCs or a T cell subset sorted from them (not recorded which). These receptors all stem from an adult woman who had mild COVID-19 (a few samples of this study predate the infection). Cell type and time point are not known. Both conserved end residues are part of each CDR3. The D gene is left open where the match is weak. Expanded clones are given a class, and other clones once, few, many or no size at all.

TRBV21-1	.	TRBJ2-7	.	CASSPRQGRYEQYF	TGTGCCAGCAGCCCACGACAGGGCAGGTACGAGCAGTACTTC
TRBV5-1	few	TRBJ1-3	TRBD1	CASSLGPGDRSGNTIYF	TGCGCCAGCAGCTTGGGTCCGGGGGACAGGTCTGGAAACACCATATATTTT
TRBV3-1	.	TRBJ2-1	TRBD2	CASSQGGGAYNEQFF	TGTGCCAGCAGCCAAGGCGGGGGGGCCTACAATGAGCAGTTCTTC
TRBV7-7	.	TRBJ2-5	.	CASSSGEGKTQYF	TGTGCTAGCAGCTCGGGAGAGGGGAAGACCCAGTACTTC
TRBV7-9	once	TRBJ1-2	TRBD1	CASSLVGTGGAGTF	TGTGCCAGCAGCTTAGTCGGGACAGGGGGCGCGGGGACCTTC
TRBV7-8	many	TRBJ1-3	TRBD1	CASSYTTGGTGNTIYF	TGTGCCAGCAGCTATACTACAGGGGGAACTGGAAACACCATATATTTT
TRBV27	.	TRBJ1-1	.	CASSPSRVNTEAFF	TGTGCCAGCAGTCCCTCCAGGGTGAACACTGAAGCTTTCTTT
TRBV5-5	few	TRBJ2-7	TRBD1	CADQPGQGVGISYEQYF	TGTGCCGACCAACCGGGACAGGGTGTAGGGATCTCCTACGAGCAGTACTTC
TRBV7-2	.	TRBJ2-2	.	CASSSARFGYTGELFF	TGTGCCAGCAGCTCTGCTAGGTTCGGTTACACCGGGGAGCTGTTTTTT
TRBV5-1	.	TRBJ1-1	.	CASSFGFDSYTEAFF	TGCGCCAGCAGCTTTGGCTTTGACAGTTACACTGAAGCTTTCTTT
TRBV6-2/TRBV6-3	few	TRBJ1-2	TRBD1	CASRATGGANYGYTF	TGTGCCAGCAGAGCCACAGGGGGAGCTAACTATGGCTACACCTTC
TRBV24-1	.	TRBJ1-1	TRBD1	CATSDNAGTGATEAFF	TGTGCCACCAGTGATAATGCCGGGACAGGGGCCACTGAAGCTTTCTTT
TRBV12-3/TRBV12-4	.	TRBJ1-1	.	CASSSRSSRGTEAFF	TGTGCCAGCAGCAGCCGATCCTCGAGGGGCACTGAAGCTTTCTTT
TRBV12-3/TRBV12-4	.	TRBJ1-6	TRBD1	CASSFGGGTGLSPLHF	TGTGCCAGCAGTTTCGGTGGGGGGACAGGTCTTTCACCCCTCCACTTT
TRBV3-1	.	TRBJ2-7	.	CASSPWASYEQYF	TGTGCCAGCAGCCCTTGGGCCTCCTACGAGCAGTACTTC
TRBV6-5	few	TRBJ2-3	.	CASSYSVPDTQYF	TGTGCCAGCAGTTACTCGGTCCCAGATACGCAGTATTTT
TRBV7-6	.	TRBJ2-7	.	CASSLTWGDKAHEQYF	TGTGCCAGCAGCTTAACCTGGGGGGACAAGGCACACGAGCAGTACTTC
TRBV20-1	few	TRBJ2-4	TRBD2	CSARETSGRGPAKNIQYF	TGCAGTGCTAGAGAAACTAGCGGGAGGGGGCCAGCCAAAAACATTCAGTACTTC
TRBV6-4	few	TRBJ2-1	TRBD2	CASRPLLAGDNEQFF	TGTGCCAGCAGGCCCTTACTAGCGGGCGACAATGAGCAGTTCTTC
TRBV11-1	.	TRBJ2-3	.	CASSSGSRGGYTDTQYF	TGTGCCAGCAGCTCCGGAAGTCGCGGGGGCTACACAGATACGCAGTATTTT
TRBV9	.	TRBJ2-7	.	CASSVDTAGEQYF	TGTGCCAGCAGCGTAGACACAGCTGGCGAGCAGTACTTC
TRBV14	.	TRBJ1-1	.	CASAQGRGAALF	TGTGCCAGCGCCCAAGGTAGGGGGGCGGCTTTATTT
TRBV6-5	.	TRBJ2-5	.	CASSSFGHARETQYF	TGTGCCAGCAGTTCTTTTGGACACGCTCGGGAGACCCAGTACTTC
TRBV15	.	TRBJ1-5	.	CATSRDLDQPQHF	TGTGCCACCAGCAGGGACTTAGATCAGCCCCAGCATTTT
TRBV7-9	few	TRBJ1-1	.	CASSPQGRDTEAFF	TGTGCCAGCAGCCCGCAGGGCAGGGACACTGAAGCTTTCTTT
TRBV11-2	.	TRBJ2-4	.	CASSFSGTRNIQYF	TGTGCCAGCAGCTTTTCCGGGACTCGAAACATTCAGTACTTC
TRBV15	few	TRBJ1-2	.	CATSRGSVDYGYTF	TGTGCCACCAGCAGAGGCTCAGTGGACTATGGCTACACCTTC
TRBV5-5	few	TRBJ2-7	TRBD2	CASRSPGLAAREQYF	TGTGCCAGCAGGTCCCCGGGACTAGCGGCTCGCGAGCAGTACTTC
TRBV7-2	.	TRBJ2-1	.	CASSPRGRINEQFF	TGTGCCAGCAGCCCCCGAGGAAGGATCAATGAGCAGTTCTTC